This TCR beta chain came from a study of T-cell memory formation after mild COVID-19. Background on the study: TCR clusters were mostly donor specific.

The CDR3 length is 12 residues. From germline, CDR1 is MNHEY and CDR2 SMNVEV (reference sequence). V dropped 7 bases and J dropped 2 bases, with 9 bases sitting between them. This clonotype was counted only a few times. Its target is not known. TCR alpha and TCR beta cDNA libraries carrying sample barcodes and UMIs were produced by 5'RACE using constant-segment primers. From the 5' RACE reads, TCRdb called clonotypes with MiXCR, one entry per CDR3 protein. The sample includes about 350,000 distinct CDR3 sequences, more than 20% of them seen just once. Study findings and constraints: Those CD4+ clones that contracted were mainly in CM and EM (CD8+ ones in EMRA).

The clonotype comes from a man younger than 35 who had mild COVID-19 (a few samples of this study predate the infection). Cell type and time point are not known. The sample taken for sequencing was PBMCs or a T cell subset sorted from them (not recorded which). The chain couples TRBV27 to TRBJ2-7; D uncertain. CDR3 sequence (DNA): TGTGCCAGCACGGACCGGACCTACGAGCAGTACTTC. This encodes CASTDRTYEQYF.